This T cell receptor (beta chain) was captured in a study of neurological immune-mediated disorders. At the level of the study: The roughly 35 patients with multiple sclerosis comprised roughly 31 relapsing-remitting cases and 3 secondary progressive cases. General study results and limits: It was HTLV-1-associated myelopathy that showed the most TCR clonal expansion, while multiple sclerosis showed the least, falling below healthy controls. Grouping of repertoires by phylogeny put those of 18 of 34 multiple sclerosis patients into a single related-CDR3 cluster, a possible signature.

Trimming removed 10 bases from V and 8 bases from J; junction bases left unmatched: 6. The length of the CDR3 is 12 residues. This clonotype was seen ten or more times. The antigen is undetermined. The method for making cDNA was 5'RACE, and it used 10-nucleotide random UMIs. TCRdb called the 5' RACE reads again in MiXCR, with one record for every CDR3 protein. The table records roughly 43,000 distinct CDR3 sequences, about 2% of them present only once. This sequence was found in a woman aged 40 to 55 with multiple sclerosis. The sequenced sample was PBMCs. This chain links TRBV12-3 or TRBV12-4 with TRBJ1-2; 11 bases match TRBD1. The CDR3 DNA is TGTGCCACCACGGACAGGGGGCTCGGCTACACCTTC. It yields the protein CATTDRGLGYTF.